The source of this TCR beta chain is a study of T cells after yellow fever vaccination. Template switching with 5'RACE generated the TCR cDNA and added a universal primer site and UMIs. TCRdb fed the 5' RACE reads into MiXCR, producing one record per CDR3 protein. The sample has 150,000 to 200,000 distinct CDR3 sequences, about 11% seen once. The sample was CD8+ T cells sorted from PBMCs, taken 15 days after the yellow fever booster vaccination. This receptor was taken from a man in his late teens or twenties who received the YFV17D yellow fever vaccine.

The CDR3 DNA sequence: TGTGCCAGCAGGAGACAGGGGGCCGATCAGCCCCAGCATTTT. It codes for CASRRQGADQPQHF. V and J are TRBV2 and TRBJ1-5; 10 bases fit TRBD1. Germline V gives CDR1 SNHLY, CDR2 FYNNEI. V lost 6 bases and J lost 5; bases outside the gene matches: 4. The CDR3 spans 14 residues.